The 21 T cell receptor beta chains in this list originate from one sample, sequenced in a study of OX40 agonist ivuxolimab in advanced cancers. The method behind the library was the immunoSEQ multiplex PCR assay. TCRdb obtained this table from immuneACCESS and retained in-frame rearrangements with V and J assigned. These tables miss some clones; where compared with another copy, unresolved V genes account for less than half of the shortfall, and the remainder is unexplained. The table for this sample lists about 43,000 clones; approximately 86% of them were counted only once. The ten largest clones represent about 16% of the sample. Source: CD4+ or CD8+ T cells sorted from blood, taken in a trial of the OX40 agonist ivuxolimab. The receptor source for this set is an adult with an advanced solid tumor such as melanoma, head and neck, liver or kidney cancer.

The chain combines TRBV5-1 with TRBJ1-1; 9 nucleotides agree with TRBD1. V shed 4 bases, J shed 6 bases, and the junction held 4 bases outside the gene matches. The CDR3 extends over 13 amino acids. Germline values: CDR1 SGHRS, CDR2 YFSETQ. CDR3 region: CASSPWTGAEAFF. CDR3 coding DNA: TGCGCCAGCAGCCCCTGGACAGGGGCTGAAGCTTTCTTT.

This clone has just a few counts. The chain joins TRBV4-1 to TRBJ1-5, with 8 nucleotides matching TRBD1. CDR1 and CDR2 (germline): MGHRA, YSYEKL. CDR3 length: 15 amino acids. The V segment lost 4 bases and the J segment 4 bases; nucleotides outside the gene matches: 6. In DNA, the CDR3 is TGCGCCAGCAGCCGCGGGACAGGTCAGAATCAGCCCCAGCATTTT. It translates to CASSRGTGQNQPQHF.

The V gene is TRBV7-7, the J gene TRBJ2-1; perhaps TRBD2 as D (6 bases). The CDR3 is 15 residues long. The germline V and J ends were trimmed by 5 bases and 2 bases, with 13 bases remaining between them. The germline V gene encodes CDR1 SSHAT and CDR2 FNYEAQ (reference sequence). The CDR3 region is CASSQAGGPYNEQFF. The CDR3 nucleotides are TGTGCCAGCAGCCAAGCGGGTGGCCCCTACAATGAGCAGTTCTTC.

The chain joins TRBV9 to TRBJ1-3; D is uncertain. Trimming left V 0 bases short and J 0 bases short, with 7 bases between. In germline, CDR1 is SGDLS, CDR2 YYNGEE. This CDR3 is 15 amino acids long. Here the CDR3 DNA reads TGTGCCAGCAGCGTAGGAGAGAGCTCTGGAAACACCATATATTTT. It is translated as CASSVGESSGNTIYF.

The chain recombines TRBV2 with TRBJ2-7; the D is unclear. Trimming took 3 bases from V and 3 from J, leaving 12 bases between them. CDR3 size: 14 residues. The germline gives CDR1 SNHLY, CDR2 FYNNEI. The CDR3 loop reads CASSDGQFLYEQYV. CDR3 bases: TGTGCCAGCAGTGATGGTCAGTTTCTCTACGAGCAGTACGTC.

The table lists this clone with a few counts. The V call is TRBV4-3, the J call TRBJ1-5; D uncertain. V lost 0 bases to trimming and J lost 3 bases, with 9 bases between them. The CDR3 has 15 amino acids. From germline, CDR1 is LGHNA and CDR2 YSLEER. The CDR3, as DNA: TGCGCCAGCAGCCAAGATCGCGGTGCCAATCAGCCCCAGCATTTT. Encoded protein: CASSQDRGANQPQHF.

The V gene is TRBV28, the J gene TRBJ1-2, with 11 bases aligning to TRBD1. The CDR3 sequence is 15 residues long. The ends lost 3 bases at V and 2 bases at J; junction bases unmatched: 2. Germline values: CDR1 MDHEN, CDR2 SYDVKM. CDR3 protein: CASSLGQGGNYGYTF. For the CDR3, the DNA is TGTGCCAGCAGTTTGGGACAGGGGGGCAACTATGGCTACACCTTC.

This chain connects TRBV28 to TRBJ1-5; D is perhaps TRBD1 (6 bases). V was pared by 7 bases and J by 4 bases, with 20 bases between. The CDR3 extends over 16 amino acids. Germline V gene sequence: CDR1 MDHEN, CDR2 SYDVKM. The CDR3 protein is CASNTLGPQGNQPQHF. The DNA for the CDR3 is TGTGCCAGCAACACCTTAGGGCCCCAGGGGAATCAGCCCCAGCATTTT.

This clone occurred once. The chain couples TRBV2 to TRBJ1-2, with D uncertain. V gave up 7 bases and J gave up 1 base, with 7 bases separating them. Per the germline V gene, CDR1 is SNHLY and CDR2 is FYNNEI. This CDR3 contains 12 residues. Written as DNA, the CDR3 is TGTGCCAGCATCAGGATTAACTATGGCTACACCTTC. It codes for CASIRINYGYTF.

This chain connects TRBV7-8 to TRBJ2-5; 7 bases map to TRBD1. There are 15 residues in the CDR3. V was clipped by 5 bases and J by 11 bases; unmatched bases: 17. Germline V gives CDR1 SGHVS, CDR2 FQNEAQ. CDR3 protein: CASSPPGQDFLEQYF. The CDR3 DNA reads TGTGCCAGCAGCCCTCCCGGACAGGACTTTCTGGAGCAGTACTTC.

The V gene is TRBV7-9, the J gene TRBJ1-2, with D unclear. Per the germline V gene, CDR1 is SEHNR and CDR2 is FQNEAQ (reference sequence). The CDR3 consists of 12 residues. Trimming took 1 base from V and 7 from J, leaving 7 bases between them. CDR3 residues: CASSLEDFGYTF. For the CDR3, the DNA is TGTGCCAGCAGCTTAGAAGACTTTGGCTACACCTTC. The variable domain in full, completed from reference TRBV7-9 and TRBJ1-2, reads DTGVSQNPRHKITKRGQNVTFRCDPISEHNRLYWYRQTLGQGPEFLTYFQNEAQLEKSRLLSDRFSAERPKGSFSTLEIQRTEQGDSAMYLCASSLEDFGYTFGSGTRLTVV.

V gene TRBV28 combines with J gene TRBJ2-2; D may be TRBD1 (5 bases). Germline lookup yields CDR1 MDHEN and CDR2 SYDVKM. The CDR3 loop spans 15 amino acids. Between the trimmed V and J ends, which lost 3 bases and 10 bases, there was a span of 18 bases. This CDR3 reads CASSFRLNQGPELFF. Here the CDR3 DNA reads TGTGCCAGCAGTTTTCGTTTGAACCAGGGTCCGGAGCTGTTTTTT.

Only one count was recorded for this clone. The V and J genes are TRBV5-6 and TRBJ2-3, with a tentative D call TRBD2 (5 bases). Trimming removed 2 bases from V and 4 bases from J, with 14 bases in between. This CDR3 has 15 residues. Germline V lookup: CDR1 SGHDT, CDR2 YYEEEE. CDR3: CASSFGGFSPDTQYF. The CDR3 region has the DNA TGTGCCAGCAGCTTTGGAGGCTTCAGCCCAGATACGCAGTATTTT.

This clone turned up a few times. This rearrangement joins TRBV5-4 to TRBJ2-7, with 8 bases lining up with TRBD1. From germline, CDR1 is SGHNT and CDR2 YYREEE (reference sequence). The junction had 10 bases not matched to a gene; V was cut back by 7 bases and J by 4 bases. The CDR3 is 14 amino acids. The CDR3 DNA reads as TGTGCCAGCGCCCCGAGGACAGGGATGTACGAGCAGTACTTC. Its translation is CASAPRTGMYEQYF.

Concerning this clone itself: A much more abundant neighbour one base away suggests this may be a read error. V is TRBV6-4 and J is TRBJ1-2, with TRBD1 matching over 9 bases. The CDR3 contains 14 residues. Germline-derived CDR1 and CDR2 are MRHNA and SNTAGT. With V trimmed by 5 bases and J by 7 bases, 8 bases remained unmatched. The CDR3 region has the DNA TGTGCCAGCAGTCCCTCCGGGACAGGGATTGGCTACACCTTC. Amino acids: CASSPSGTGIGYTF.

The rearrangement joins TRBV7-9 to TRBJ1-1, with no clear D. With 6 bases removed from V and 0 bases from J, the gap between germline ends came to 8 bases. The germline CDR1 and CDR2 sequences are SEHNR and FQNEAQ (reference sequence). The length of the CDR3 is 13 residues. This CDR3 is CASRTTVNTEAFF. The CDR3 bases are TGTGCCAGCAGGACCACGGTGAACACTGAAGCTTTCTTT.

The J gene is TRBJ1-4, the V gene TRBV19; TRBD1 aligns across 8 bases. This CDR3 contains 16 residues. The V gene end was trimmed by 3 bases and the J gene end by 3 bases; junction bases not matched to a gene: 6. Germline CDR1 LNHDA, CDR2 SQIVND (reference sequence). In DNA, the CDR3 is TGTGCCAGTAGTATTGGACAGGGTGTCCCTAATGAAAAACTGTTTTTT. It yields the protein CASSIGQGVPNEKLFF.

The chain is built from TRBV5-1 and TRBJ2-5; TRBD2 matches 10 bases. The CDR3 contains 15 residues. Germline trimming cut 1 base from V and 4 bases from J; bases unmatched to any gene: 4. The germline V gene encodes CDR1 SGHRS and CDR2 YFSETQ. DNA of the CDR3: TGCGCCAGCAGCTTGACAGCGGGGGGGAGAGAGACCCAGTACTTC. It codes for CASSLTAGGRETQYF.

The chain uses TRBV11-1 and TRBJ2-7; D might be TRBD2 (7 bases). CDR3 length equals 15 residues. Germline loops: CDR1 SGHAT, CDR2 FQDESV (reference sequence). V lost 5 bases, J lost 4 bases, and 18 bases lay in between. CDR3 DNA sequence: TGTGCCAGCAGCCCGGGACGGGGGGCGGGATACGAGCAGTACTTC. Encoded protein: CASSPGRGAGYEQYF. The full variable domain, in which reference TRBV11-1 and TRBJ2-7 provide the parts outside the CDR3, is EAEVAQSPRYKITEKSQAVAFWCDPISGHATLYWYRQILGQGPELLVQFQDESVVDDSQLPKDRFSAERLKGVDSTLKIQPAELGDSAMYLCASSPGRGAGYEQYFGPGTRLTVT.

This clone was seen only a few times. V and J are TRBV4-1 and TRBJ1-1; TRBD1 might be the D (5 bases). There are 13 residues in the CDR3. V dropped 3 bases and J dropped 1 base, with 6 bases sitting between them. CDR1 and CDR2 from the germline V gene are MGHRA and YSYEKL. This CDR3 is CASSHGQNTEAFF. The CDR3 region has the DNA TGCGCCAGCAGCCACGGACAGAACACTGAAGCTTTCTTT.

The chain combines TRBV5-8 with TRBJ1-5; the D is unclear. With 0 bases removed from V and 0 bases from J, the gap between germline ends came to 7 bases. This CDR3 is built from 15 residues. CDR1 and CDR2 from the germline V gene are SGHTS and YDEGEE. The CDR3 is CASSLDSGSNQPQHF. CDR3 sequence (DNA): TGTGCCAGCAGCTTGGATTCGGGTAGCAATCAGCCCCAGCATTTT.